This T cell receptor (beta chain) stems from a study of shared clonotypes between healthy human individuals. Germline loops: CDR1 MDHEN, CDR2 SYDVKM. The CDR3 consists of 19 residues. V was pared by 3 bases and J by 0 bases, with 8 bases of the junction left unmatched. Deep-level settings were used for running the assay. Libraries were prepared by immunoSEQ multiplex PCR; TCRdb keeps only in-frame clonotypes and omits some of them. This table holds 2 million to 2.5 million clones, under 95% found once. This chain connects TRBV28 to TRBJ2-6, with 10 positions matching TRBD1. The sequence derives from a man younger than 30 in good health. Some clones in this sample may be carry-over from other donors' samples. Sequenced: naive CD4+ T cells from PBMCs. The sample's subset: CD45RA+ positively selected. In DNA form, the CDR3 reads TGTGCCAGCAGTTTGGGGGGGACAGGGGCCTACTCTGGGGCCAACGTCCTGACTTTC. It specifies CASSLGGTGAYSGANVLTF. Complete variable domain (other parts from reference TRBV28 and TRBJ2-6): DVKVTQSSRYLVKRTGEKVFLECVQDMDHENMFWYRQDPGLGLRLIYFSYDVKMKEKGDIPEGYSVSREKKERFSLILESASTNQTSMYLCASSLGGTGAYSGANVLTFGAGSRLTVL.